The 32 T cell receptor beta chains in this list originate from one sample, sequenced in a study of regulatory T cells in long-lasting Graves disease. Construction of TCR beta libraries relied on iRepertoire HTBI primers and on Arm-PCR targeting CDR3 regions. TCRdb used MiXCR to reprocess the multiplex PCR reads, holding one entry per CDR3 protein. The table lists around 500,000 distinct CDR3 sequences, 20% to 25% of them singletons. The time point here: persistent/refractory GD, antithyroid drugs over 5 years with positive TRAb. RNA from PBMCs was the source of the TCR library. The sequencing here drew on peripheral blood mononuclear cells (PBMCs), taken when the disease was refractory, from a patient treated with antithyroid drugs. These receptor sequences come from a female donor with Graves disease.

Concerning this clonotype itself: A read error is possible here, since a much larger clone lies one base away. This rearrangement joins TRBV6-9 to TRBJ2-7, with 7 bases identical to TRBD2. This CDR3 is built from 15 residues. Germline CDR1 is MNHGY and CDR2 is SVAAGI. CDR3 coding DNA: TGTGCCAGCAGTTCGTTCTGGCGGGAGTTCTACGAGCGGTACTTC. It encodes CASSSFWREFYERYF.

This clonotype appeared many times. CDR3: CASRRGKTNYGYTF. The DNA of the CDR3 is TGTGCCAGCCGCAGGGGTAAAACTAACTATGGCTACACCTTC. The chain is built from TRBV2 and TRBJ1-2, with a weak D call TRBD1 (6 bases). The CDR3 is 14 residues long. Germline V lookup: CDR1 SNHLY, CDR2 FYNNEI. V gave up 8 bases and J gave up 0 bases, with 13 bases separating them.

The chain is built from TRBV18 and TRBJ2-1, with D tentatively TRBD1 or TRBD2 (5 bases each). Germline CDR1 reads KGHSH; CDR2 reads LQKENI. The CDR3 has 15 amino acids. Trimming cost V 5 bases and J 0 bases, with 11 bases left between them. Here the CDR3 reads CASSLSGGSYNEQFF. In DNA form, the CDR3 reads TGTGCCAGCTCATTGAGTGGGGGCTCCTACAATGAGCAGTTCTTC.

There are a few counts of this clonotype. This CDR3 reads CASSPQGVRNTEAFF. CDR3 bases: TGTGCCAGCAGCCCACAAGGAGTTAGGAACACTGAAGCTTTCTTT. The rearrangement links TRBV28 to TRBJ1-1, with unresolved D. This CDR3 comprises 15 residues. Germline values: CDR1 MDHEN, CDR2 SYDVKM. Trimming cost V 6 bases and J 1 base, with 15 bases left between them. Complete variable domain (other parts from reference TRBV28 and TRBJ1-1): DVKVTQSSRYLVKRTGEKVFLECVQDMDHENMFWYRQDPGLGLRLIYFSYDVKMKEKGDIPEGYSVSREKKERFSLILESASTNQTSMYLCASSPQGVRNTEAFFGQGTRLTVV.

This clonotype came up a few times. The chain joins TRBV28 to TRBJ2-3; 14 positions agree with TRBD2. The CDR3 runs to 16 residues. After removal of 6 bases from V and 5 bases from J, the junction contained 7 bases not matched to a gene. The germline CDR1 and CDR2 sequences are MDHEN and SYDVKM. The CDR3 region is CASRPTSGRGGDTQYF. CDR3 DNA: TGTGCCAGCAGACCGACTAGCGGGAGGGGAGGAGATACGCAGTATTTT.

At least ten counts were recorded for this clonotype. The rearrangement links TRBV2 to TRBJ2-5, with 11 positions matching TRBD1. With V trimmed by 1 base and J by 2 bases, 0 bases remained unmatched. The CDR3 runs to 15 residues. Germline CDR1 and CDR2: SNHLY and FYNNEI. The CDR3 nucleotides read TGTGCCAGCAGTGAAGGGGACAGGGGGCAAGAGACCCAGTACTTC. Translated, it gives CASSEGDRGQETQYF.

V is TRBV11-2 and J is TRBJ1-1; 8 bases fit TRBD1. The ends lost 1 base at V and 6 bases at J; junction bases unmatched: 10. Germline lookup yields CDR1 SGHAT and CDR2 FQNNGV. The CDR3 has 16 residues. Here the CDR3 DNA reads TGTGCCAGCAGCTTAGCCCCTGGACAGGGAAGGCCTGAAGCTTTCTTT. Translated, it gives CASSLAPGQGRPEAFF.

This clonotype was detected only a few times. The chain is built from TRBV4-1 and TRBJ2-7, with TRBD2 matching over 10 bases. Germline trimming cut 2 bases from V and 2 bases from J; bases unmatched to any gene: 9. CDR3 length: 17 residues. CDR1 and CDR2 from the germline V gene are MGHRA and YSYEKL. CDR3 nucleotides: TGCGCCAGCAGCCAACGGGAGGCTAGCGGGAGAACCTACGAGCAGTACTTC. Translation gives CASSQREASGRTYEQYF.

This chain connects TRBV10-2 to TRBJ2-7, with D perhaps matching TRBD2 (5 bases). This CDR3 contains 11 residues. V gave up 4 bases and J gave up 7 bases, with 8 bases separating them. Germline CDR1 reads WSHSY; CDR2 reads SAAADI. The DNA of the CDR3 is TGCGCCAGCAGTGTGTCGGGGGAGCAGTACTTC. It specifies CASSVSGEQYF.

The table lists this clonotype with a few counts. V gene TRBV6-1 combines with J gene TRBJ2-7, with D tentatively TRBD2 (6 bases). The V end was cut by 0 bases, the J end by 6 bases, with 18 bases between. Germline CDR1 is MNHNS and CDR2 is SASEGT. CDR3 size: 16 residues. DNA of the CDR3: TGTGCCAGCAGTGAAGCGCTTTGGGCGGGAAGTCGCGAGCAGTACTTC. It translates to CASSEALWAGSREQYF.

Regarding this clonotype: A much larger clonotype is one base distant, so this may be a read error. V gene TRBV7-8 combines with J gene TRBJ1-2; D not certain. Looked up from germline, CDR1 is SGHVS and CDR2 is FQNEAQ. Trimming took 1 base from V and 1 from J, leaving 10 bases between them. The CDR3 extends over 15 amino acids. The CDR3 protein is CASSLEKGVNYGYTF. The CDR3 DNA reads TGTGCCAGCAGCTTAGAGAAGGGTGTTAACTATGGCTACACCTTC.

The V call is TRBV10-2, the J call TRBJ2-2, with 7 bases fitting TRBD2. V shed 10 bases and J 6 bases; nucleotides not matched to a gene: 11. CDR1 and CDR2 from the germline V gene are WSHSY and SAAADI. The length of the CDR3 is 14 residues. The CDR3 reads CAIRRDGGSGELFF. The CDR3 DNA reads TGCGCCATCCGCCGGGACGGGGGGTCCGGGGAGCTGTTTTTT.

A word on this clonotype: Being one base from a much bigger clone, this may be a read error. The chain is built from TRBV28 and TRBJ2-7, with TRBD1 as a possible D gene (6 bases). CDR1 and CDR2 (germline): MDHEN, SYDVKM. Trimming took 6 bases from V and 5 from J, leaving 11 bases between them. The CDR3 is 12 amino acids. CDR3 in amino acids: CASRDSWDEQYF. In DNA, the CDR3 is TGTGCCAGCAGGGACAGTTGGGACGAGCAGTACTTC.

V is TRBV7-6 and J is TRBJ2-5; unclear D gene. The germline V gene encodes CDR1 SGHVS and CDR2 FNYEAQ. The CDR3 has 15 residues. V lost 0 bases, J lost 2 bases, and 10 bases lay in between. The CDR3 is CASSLALRSQETQYF. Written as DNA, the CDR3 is TGTGCCAGCAGCTTAGCGCTACGGTCTCAAGAGACCCAGTACTTC.

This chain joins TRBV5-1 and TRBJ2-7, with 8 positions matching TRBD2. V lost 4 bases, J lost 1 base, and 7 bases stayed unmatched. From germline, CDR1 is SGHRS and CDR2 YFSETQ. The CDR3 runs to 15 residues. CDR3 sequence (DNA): TGCGCCAGCAGCGGACTAGCTGGCCAATCCTACGAGCAGTACTTC. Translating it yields CASSGLAGQSYEQYF.

CDR3 DNA sequence: TGTGCCAGCAGCCAAGGGGGCCAGGAGACTCATCAGCCCCAGCATTTT. As protein: CASSQGGQETHQPQHF. V is TRBV14 and J is TRBJ1-5; D may be TRBD1 (5 bases). This CDR3 spans 16 amino acids. V gave up 1 base and J gave up 5 bases, with 15 bases separating them. Germline V gene lookup returns CDR1 SGHDN and CDR2 FVKESK.

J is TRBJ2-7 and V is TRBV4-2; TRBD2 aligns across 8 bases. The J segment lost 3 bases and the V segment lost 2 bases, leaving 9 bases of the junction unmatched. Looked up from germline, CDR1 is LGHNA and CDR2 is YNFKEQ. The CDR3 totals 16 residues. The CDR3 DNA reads TGTGCCAGCAGCCAAATCAGCGGGAGACTCGACTACGAGCAGTACTTC. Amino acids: CASSQISGRLDYEQYF.

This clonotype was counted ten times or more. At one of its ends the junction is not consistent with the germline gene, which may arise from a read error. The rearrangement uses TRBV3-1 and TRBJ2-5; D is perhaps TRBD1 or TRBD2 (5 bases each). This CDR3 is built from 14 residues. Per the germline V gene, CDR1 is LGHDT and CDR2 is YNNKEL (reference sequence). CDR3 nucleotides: TGTGCCAGCAGCAGGGACGCCCAACCCCAACGAGAGAACTTC. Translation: CASSRDAQPQRENF.

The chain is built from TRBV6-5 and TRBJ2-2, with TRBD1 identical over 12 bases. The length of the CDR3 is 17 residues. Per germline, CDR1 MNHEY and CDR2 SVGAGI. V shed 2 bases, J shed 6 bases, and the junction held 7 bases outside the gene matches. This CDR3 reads CASSYGDRGLVAGELFF. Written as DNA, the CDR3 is TGTGCCAGCAGTTACGGGGACAGGGGGCTGGTAGCCGGGGAGCTGTTTTTT.

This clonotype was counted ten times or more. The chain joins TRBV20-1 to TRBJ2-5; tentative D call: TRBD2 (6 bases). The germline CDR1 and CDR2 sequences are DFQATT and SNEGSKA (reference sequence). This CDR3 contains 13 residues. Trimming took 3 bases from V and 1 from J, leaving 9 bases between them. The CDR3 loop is CSASPGSQETQYF. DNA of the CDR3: TGCAGTGCTAGTCCCGGGAGCCAAGAGACCCAGTACTTC.

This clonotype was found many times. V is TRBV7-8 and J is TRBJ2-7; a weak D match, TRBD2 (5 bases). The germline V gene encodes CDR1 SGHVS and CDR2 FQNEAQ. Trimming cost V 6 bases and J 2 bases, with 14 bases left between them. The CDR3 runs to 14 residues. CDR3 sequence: CASSLYGGTYEQYF. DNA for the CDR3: TGTGCCAGCAGTTTATATGGAGGCACCTACGAGCAGTACTTC.

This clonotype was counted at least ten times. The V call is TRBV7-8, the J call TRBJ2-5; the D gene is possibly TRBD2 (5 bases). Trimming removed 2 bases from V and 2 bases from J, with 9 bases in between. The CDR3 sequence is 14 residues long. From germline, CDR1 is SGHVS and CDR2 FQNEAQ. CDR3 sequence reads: CASSLSTIQETQYF. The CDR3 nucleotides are TGTGCCAGCAGCTTATCGACTATTCAAGAGACCCAGTACTTC.

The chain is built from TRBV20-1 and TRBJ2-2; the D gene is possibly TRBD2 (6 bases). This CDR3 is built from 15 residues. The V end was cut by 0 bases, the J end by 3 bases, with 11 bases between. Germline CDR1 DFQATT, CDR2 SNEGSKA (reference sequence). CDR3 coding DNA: TGCAGTGCTAGAGACGCGGGGTTGGACACCGGGGAGCTGTTTTTT. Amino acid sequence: CSARDAGLDTGELFF.

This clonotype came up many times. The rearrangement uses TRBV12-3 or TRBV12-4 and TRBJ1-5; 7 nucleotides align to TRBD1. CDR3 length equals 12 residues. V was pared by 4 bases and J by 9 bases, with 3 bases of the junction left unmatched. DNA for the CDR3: TGTGCCAGCAGTTCCAGGACAGGGCCCCAGCATTTT. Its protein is CASSSRTGPQHF.

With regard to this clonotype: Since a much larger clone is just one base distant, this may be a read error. The CDR3 coding sequence is TGTGCCAACAGTGACTCCCTTGGGGCCGTTGGCACCGGGGAGCTGTTTTTT. Amino acids: CANSDSLGAVGTGELFF. V and J are TRBV2 and TRBJ2-2; D possibly corresponds to TRBD1 (5 bases). Germline V gene sequence: CDR1 SNHLY, CDR2 FYNNEI. The CDR3 sequence is 17 residues long.

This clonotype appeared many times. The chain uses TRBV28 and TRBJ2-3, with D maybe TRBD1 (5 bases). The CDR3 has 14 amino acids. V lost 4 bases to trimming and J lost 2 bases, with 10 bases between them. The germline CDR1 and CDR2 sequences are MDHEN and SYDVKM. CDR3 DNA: TGTGCCAGCAGTTCCACAGGTACCACAGATACGCAGTATTTT. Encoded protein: CASSSTGTTDTQYF. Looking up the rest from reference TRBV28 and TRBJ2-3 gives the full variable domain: DVKVTQSSRYLVKRTGEKVFLECVQDMDHENMFWYRQDPGLGLRLIYFSYDVKMKEKGDIPEGYSVSREKKERFSLILESASTNQTSMYLCASSSTGTTDTQYFGPGTRLTVL.

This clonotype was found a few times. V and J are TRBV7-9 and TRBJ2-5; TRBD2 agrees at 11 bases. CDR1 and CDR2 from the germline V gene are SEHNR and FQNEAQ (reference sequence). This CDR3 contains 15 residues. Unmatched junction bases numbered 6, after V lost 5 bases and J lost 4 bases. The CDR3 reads CASSPPTSGVETQYF. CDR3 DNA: TGTGCCAGCAGCCCACCGACTAGCGGGGTAGAGACCCAGTACTTC.

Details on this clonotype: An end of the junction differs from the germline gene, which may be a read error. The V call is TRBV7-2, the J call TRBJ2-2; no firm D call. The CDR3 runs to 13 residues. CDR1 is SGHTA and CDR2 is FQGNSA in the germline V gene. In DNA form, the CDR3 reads TGTGCCAACAGCTCGCAGCTCACCGGGGAGCTGTTTTTT. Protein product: CANSSQLTGELFF. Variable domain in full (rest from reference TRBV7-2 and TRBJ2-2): GAGVSQSPSNKVTEKGKDVELRCDPISGHTALYWYRQSLGQGLEFLIYFQGNSAPDKSGLPSDRFSAERTGGSVSTLTIQRTQQEDSAVYLCANSSQLTGELFFGEGSRLTVL.

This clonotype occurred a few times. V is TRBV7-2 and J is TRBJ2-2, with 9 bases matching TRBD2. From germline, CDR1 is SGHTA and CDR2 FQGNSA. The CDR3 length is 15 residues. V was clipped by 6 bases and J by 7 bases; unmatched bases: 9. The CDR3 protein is CASSTGTSPFGELFF. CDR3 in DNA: TGTGCCAGCAGTACCGGGACTAGCCCTTTCGGGGAGCTGTTTTTT.

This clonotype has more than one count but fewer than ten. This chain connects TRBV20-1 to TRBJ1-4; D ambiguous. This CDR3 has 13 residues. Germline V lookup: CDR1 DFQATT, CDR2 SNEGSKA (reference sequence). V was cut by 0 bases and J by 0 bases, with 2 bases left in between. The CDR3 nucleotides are TGCAGTGCTAGAGAGGCAACTAATGAAAAACTGTTTTTT. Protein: CSAREATNEKLFF.

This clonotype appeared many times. CDR3 sequence (DNA): TGTGCCAGCACCCCCTCACGTACCCTTTCGGGCAGCCGGGGGAACATTCAGTACTTC. Translation gives CASTPSRTLSGSRGNIQYF. This chain connects TRBV12-3 or TRBV12-4 to TRBJ2-4, with a tentative D call TRBD2 (6 bases). This CDR3 has 19 residues. V dropped 7 bases and J dropped 7 bases, with 32 bases sitting between them.

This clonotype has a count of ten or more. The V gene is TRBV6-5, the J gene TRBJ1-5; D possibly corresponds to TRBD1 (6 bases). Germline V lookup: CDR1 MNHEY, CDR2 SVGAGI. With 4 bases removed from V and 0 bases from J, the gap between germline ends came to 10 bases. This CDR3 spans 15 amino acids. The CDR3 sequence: CASSSGTNSNQPQHF. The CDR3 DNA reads TGTGCCAGCAGTTCCGGGACAAATAGCAATCAGCCCCAGCATTTT.